These T cell receptor beta chains were read from a single sample in a study of immune cell composition in non-small cell lung cancer. Repertoires were generated with immunoSEQ multiplex PCR, while TCRdb's copy carries only in-frame clones and drops some. Of about 14,000 clones in the sample, about 84% were seen once. Input material: lung tumor tissue. The receptors were sampled from a human donor with non-small cell lung cancer. CDR3s include the opening cysteine and the closing phenylalanine or tryptophan. Each record gives: V gene, clone size, D gene, J gene, CDR3 DNA, CDR3 protein. D genes are given only for firm matches. Size is omitted from some rows. Given values are once, few, many or a class for expanded clones.

>TRBV7-9|-|-|TRBJ1-5
TGTGCCAGCAGCTTAGGGGTGGGTCAGGGACAGCCCCAGCATTTT
CASSLGVGQGQPQHF
>TRBV27|-|TRBD2|TRBJ2-3
TGTGCCAGCAGGGCCGGGACTAGCGGGAGTGGTGGTACGCAGTATTTT
CASRAGTSGSGGTQYF
>TRBV18|-|-|TRBJ1-3
TGTGCCAGCTCACCCGGACCTGGAAACACCATATATTTT
CASSPGPGNTIYF
>TRBV19|once|TRBD2|TRBJ2-1
TGTGCCAGTAATCCCAGCGGGAGGCCGGGTGTTGGAGAGCAGTTCTTC
CASNPSGRPGVGEQFF
>TRBV7-9|few|TRBD1|TRBJ2-7
TGTGCCAGCAGCTTTGGGACAGCGACCTACGAGCAGTACTTC
CASSFGTATYEQYF
>TRBV9|-|-|TRBJ2-1
TGTGCCAGCAGCGCCGGACTGCTAAATGAGCAGTTCTTC
CASSAGLLNEQFF
>TRBV4-1|medium-sized|TRBD2|TRBJ2-7
TGCGCCAGCAGCCAATCCGGGCTAGCGGACTACGAGCAGTACTTC
CASSQSGLADYEQYF
>TRBV7-3|-|-|TRBJ2-1
TGTGCCAGCAGCGATAGTAGTTCGAGGAACAATGAGCAGTTCTTC
CASSDSSSRNNEQFF
>TRBV7-8|-|TRBD2|TRBJ2-1
TGTGCCAGCAGCGCTGATGGCAGCGGGAGGGCTTGGTTCTTC
CASSADGSGRAWFF
>TRBV7-8|-|-|TRBJ2-1
TGTGCCAGCAGCCAAGGATGGGATCAGCAGTTCTTC
CASSQGWDQQFF
>TRBV4-1|-|-|TRBJ2-3
TGCGCCAGCAGCCAAGATGACCGCTTCGGCGGACGCACAGATACGCAGTATTTT
CASSQDDRFGGRTDTQYF
>TRBV30|once|-|TRBJ2-1
TGTGCCTGGAGTAGGTATGGCAATGAGCAGTTCTTC
CAWSRYGNEQFF
>TRBV27|-|TRBD2|TRBJ2-1
TGTGCCAGCAGGAAGCGGGAGGGCCCCACTGAGCAGTTCTTC
CASRKREGPTEQFF
>TRBV19|few|-|TRBJ2-5
TGTGCCAGTAGTATAGATCAAGAGCGGCAAGAGACCCAGTACTTC
CASSIDQERQETQYF
>TRBV7-9|-|-|TRBJ2-2
TGTGCCAGCAGTGGCGGAGAGACCGGGGAGCTGTTTTTT
CASSGGETGELFF
>TRBV5-1|-|TRBD2|TRBJ2-1
TGCGCCAGCAGCTTGGACAGGGGTCGGGGCGGGAGGGCCGTCTACAATGAGCAGTTCTTC
CASSLDRGRGGRAVYNEQFF
>TRBV7-9|-|TRBD1|TRBJ1-4
TGTGCCAGCAGCGGACAGGGGGGTAATGAAAAACTGTTTTTT
CASSGQGGNEKLFF
>TRBV6-1|-|-|TRBJ2-5
TGTGCCAGCAGTGAAGCGGCAGTTTATCGCCAAGAGACCCAGTACTTC
CASSEAAVYRQETQYF
>TRBV7-3|-|TRBD2|TRBJ2-7
TGTGCCAGCAGCTTCGGTGCGGGAGGCAACGAGCAGTACTTC
CASSFGAGGNEQYF
>TRBV7-3|-|-|TRBJ1-2
TGTGCCAGCAGCCCCGCGAGGGACTATGGCTACACCTTC
CASSPARDYGYTF
>TRBV29-1|-|-|TRBJ2-7
TGCAGCGTTGAAGAACGAGCCCCGGGCGAGCAGTACTTC
CSVEERAPGEQYF
>TRBV29-1|-|-|TRBJ2-3
TGCAGCGTTGAAGGGACAGCAACCAGCACAGATACGCAGTATTTT
CSVEGTATSTDTQYF
>TRBV28|-|-|TRBJ2-1
TGTGCCAGCAGTTTTCTGTCCGGGACACTAGGGCATGAGCAGTTCTTC
CASSFLSGTLGHEQFF
>TRBV5-1|-|-|TRBJ2-5
TGCGCCAGCAGCTTGGCCTTAGCGGAAGAGACCCAGTACTTC
CASSLALAEETQYF
>TRBV28|-|-|TRBJ2-7
TGTGCCAGCAACAGGGCCCTCGGCGAGCAGTACTTC
CASNRALGEQYF
>TRBV7-6|-|TRBD2|TRBJ2-1
TGTGCCAGCAGCAGTATAGCGGGAAGGGGGTACTACAATGAGCAGTTCTTC
CASSSIAGRGYYNEQFF
>TRBV9|-|TRBD2|TRBJ2-1
TGTGCCAGCAGCGTGGGACTAGCGGGACACAATGAGCAGTTCTTC
CASSVGLAGHNEQFF
>TRBV11-3|-|-|TRBJ2-3
TGTGCCAGCAGCTTAGGGTCTTCGGGAGCAGATACGCAGTATTTT
CASSLGSSGADTQYF
>TRBV5-4|-|-|TRBJ2-1
TGTGCCAGCAGCTCCGGGATGGGCTACAATGAGCAGTTCTTC
CASSSGMGYNEQFF
>TRBV19|once|TRBD2|TRBJ2-1
TGTGCCAGTAGTATGTGGTGGACTAGCGGTACCTACAATGAGCAGTTCTTC
CASSMWWTSGTYNEQFF
>TRBV11-2|-|TRBD2|TRBJ2-4
TGTGCCAGCAGCTTAGCGGGAGGGCCGGGAAACATTCAGTACTTC
CASSLAGGPGNIQYF
>TRBV5-1|-|TRBD2|TRBJ2-5
TGCGCCAGCAAGGTAGCGGGAGAGGAGACCCAGTACTTC
CASKVAGEETQYF
>TRBV6-6|-|TRBD1|TRBJ1-1
TGTGCCAGCAGTTACGGGACAGAACAGAACACTGAAGCTTTCTTT
CASSYGTEQNTEAFF
>TRBV7-6|-|-|TRBJ2-6
TGTGCCAGCAGCAGGGACTGGCTCAGCTCTGGGGCCAACGTCCTGACTTTC
CASSRDWLSSGANVLTF
>TRBV18|-|-|TRBJ2-7
TGTGCCACCGCCCCCGGGGAGCACTCCTACGAGCAGTACTTC
CATAPGEHSYEQYF
>TRBV9|-|-|TRBJ2-3
TGTGCCAGCAGCGTAGTAGGAGCGGGCACAGATACGCAGTATTTT
CASSVVGAGTDTQYF
>TRBV15|-|-|TRBJ2-7
TGTGCCACCAGCATCGTGGGGGGAGGCCACGAGCAGTACTTC
CATSIVGGGHEQYF
>TRBV7-9|-|-|TRBJ2-7
TGTGCCAGCAGTGACTCTTCCTACGAGCAGTACTTC
CASSDSSYEQYF
>TRBV7-9|-|-|TRBJ2-1
TGTGCCAGCAGCTTATGGGCCGAGGAGTGGGAGCAGTTCTTC
CASSLWAEEWEQFF
>TRBV5-5|-|-|TRBJ1-3
TGTGCCAGCAGCCTGGGAGGGTTCTCTGGAAACACCATATATTTT
CASSLGGFSGNTIYF
>TRBV25-1|-|-|TRBJ2-1
TGTGCCAGCCAGACCTACAATGAGCAGTTCTTC
CASQTYNEQFF